This T cell receptor (beta chain) was sequenced during a study of blood T cell repertoires in COVID-19. The assay was immunoSEQ multiplex PCR, and TCRdb's table has in-frame clones only and misses some. The data contain almost 500,000 clones, approximately 90% of them singletons. V was shortened by 7 bases and J by 8 bases, with 12 bases between the two germline ends. The CDR3 runs 13 residues. From germline, CDR1 is MGHDK and CDR2 SYGVNS. The TCR comes from a woman aged 55-75 years who had recovered from COVID-19. Source material: PBMCs or T cells enriched from blood (not recorded which). This rearrangement joins TRBV25-1 to TRBJ1-6; D gene uncertain. This CDR3 reads CASTRAMDSPLHF. DNA of the CDR3: TGTGCCAGCACGCGGGCTATGGATTCACCCCTCCACTTT. The full variable domain, with the rest looked up from reference TRBV25-1 and TRBJ1-6, is EADIYQTPRYLVIGTGKKITLECSQTMGHDKMYWYQQDPGMELHLIHYSYGVNSTEKGDLSSESTVSRIRTEHFPLTLESARPSHTSQYLCASTRAMDSPLHFGNGTRLTVT.